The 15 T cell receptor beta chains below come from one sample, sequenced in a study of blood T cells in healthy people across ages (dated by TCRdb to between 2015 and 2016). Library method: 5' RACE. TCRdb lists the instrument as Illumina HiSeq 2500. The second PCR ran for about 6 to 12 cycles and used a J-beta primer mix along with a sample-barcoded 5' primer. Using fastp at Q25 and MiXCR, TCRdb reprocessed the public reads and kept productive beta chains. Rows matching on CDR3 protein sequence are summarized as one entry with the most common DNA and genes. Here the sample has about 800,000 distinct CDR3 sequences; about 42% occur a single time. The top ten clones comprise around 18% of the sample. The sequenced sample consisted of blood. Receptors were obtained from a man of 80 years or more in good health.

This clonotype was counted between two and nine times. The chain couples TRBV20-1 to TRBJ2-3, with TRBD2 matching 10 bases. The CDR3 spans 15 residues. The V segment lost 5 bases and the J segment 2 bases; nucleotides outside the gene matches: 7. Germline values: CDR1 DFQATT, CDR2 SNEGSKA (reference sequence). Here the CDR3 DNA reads TGCAGTGCTGCCGGACTAGCGGAGCTCACAGATACGCAGTATTTT. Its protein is CSAAGLAELTDTQYF.

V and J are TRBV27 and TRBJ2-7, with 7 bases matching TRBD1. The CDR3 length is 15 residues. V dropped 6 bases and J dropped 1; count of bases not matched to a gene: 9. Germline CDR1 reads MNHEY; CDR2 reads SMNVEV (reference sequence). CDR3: CASRLTGVGSYEQYF. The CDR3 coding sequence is TGTGCCAGCAGACTCACAGGGGTGGGGTCCTACGAGCAGTACTTC.

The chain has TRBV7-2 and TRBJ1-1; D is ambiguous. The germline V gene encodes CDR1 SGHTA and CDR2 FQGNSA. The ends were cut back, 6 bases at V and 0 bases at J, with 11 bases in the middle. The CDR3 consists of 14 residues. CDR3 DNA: TGTGCCAGCAGTCCTAGGGCTATGAACACTGAAGCTTTCTTT. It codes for CASSPRAMNTEAFF. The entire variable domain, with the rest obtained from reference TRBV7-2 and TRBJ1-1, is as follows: GAGVSQSPSNKVTEKGKDVELRCDPISGHTALYWYRQSLGQGLEFLIYFQGNSAPDKSGLPSDRFSAERTGGSVSTLTIQRTQQEDSAVYLCASSPRAMNTEAFFGQGTRLTVV.

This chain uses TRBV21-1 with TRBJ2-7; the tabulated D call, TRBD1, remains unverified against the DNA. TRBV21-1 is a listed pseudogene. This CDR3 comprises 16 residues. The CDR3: CASSTYIGGDSYEQYF. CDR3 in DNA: TGTGCCAGCAGCACGTATATAGGGGGCGACTCCTACGAGCAGTACTTC.

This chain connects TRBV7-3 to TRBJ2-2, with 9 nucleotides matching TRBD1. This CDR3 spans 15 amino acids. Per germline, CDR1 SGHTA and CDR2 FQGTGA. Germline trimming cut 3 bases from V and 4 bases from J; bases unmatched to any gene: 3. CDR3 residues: CASSLGQGGTGELFF. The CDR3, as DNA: TGTGCCAGCAGCTTGGGACAGGGTGGCACCGGGGAGCTGTTTTTT.

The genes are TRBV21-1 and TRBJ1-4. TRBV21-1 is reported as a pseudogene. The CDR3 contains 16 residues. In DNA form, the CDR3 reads TGTGCCAGCAGCATACCTCAGGTCCTCGTGAAAGAGAAACTGTTTTTT. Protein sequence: CASSIPQVLVKEKLFF.

The CDR3 loop is CASSRSRSYNEQFF. The CDR3 DNA follows: TGTGCCAGCTCAAGGTCCCGCTCCTACAATGAGCAGTTCTTC. The chain couples TRBV18 to TRBJ2-1, with no clear D. In germline, CDR1 is KGHSH, CDR2 LQKENI. V dropped 5 bases and J dropped 0 bases, with 8 bases sitting between them. This CDR3 has 14 amino acids. Full variable domain (rest looked up from reference TRBV18 and TRBJ2-1): NAGVMQNPRHLVRRRGQEARLRCSPMKGHSHVYWYRQLPEEGLKFMVYLQKENIIDESGMPKERFSAEFPKEGPSILRIQQVVRGDSAAYFCASSRSRSYNEQFFGPGTRLTVL.

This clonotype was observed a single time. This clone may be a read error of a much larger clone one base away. CDR3: CASAVSYEQFF. DNA for the CDR3: TGTGCCAGCGCCGTCTCCTACGAGCAGTTCTTC. J is TRBJ2-1 and V is TRBV6-6; D unclear. Trimming shortened V by 8 bases and J by 10 bases, and 12 bases separated the two germline ends. In germline, CDR1 is MNHNY, CDR2 SVGAGI (reference sequence). This CDR3 is built from 11 residues.

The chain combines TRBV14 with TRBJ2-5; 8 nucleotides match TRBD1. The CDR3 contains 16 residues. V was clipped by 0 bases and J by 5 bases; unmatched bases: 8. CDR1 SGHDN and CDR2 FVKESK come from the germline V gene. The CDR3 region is CASSQDLAGGWETQYF. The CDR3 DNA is TGTGCCAGCAGCCAAGATTTGGCAGGGGGCTGGGAGACCCAGTACTTC. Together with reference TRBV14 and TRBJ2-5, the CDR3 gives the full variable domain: EAGVTQFPSHSVIEKGQTVTLRCDPISGHDNLYWYRRVMGKEIKFLLHFVKESKQDESGMPNNRFLAERTGGTYSTLKVQPAELEDSGVYFCASSQDLAGGWETQYFGPGTRLLVL.

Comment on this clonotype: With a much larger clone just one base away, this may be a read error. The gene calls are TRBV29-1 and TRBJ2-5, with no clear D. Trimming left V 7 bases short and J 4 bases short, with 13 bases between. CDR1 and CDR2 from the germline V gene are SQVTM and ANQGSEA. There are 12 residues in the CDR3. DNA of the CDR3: TGCAGCGCCGGACCCGTACCAGAGACCCAGTACTTC. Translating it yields CSAGPVPETQYF.

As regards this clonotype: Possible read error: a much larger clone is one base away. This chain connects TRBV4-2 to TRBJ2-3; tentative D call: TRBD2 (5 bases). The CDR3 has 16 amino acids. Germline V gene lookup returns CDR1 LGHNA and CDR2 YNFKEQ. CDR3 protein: CVSSLSGAASTDTQYF. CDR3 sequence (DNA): TGTGTCAGCAGTTTAAGCGGAGCGGCCAGCACAGATACGCAGTATTTT.

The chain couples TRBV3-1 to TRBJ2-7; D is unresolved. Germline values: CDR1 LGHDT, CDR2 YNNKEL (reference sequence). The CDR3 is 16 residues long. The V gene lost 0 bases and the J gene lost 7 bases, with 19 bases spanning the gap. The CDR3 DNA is TGTGCCAGCAGCCAAGAAGGGCAGGCCTACTACAATGAGCAGTACTTC. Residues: CASSQEGQAYYNEQYF.

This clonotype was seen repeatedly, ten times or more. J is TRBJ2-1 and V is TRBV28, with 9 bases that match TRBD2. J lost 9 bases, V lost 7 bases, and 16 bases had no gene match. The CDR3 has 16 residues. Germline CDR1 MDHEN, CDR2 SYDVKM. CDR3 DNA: TGTGCCAGCACGCGCTGGGGGGCTAGCGGGATGCTTGAGCAGTTCTTC. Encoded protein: CASTRWGASGMLEQFF.

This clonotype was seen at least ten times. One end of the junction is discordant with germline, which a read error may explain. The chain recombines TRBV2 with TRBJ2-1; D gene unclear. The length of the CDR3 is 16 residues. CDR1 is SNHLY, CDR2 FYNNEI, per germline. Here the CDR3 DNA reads TGTGCCAGCAGAGGCAACGGTGCCCAGTCCTCCAATGAGCAGTTCTTC. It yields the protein CASRGNGAQSSNEQFF.

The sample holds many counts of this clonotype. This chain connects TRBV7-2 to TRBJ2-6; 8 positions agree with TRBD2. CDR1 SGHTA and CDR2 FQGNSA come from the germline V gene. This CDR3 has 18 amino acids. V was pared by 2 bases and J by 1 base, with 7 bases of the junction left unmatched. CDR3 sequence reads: CASSLFGTSGSGANVLTF. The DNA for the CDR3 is TGTGCCAGCAGCTTATTTGGGACTAGTGGTTCTGGGGCCAACGTCCTGACTTTC.